This T cell receptor beta chain was identified in a study of T cells in Graves' hyperthyroidism and ophthalmopathy. The CDR3 totals 13 residues. From germline, CDR1 is LGHDT and CDR2 YNNKEL (reference sequence). V lost 1 base and J 8 bases, leaving 10 bases between the germline ends. From RNA transcripts, TCR beta CDR3 regions were amplified. First-round RT-PCR targeting the TCR CDR3 was performed with the HTBI primer set. TCRdb reprocessed the multiplex PCR reads with MiXCR, giving one entry per CDR3 protein. Of a few hundred thousand distinct CDR3 sequences in the sample, around 16% were seen once. General study points: In the analysis, a 13 V-J model separated ophthalmopathy from stable hyperthyroidism. The model made its ophthalmopathy prediction, and onset followed a median approximately six months later.

This clonotype was observed at least ten times. The antigen remains undetermined. The PBMCs had their origin in more than 9.5 ml of fresh peripheral blood. The rearrangement joins TRBV3-1 to TRBJ2-3, with D tentatively TRBD1 or TRBD2 (5 bases each). This clonotype was obtained from a woman aged 40 to 55 with Graves' ophthalmopathy. Sequenced sample: blood. The CDR3 spells CASSQVGEGTQYF. CDR3 DNA sequence: TGTGCCAGCAGCCAAGTGGGGGAAGGTACGCAGTATTTT.